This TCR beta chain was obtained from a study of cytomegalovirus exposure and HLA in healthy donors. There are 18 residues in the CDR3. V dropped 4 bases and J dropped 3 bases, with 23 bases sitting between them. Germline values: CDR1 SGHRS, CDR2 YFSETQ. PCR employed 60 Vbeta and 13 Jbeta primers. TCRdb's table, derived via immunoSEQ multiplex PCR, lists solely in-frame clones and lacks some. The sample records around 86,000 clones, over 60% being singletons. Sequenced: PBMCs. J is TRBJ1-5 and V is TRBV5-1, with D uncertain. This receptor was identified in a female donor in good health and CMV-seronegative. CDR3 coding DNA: TGCGCCAGCAGCCCCCAGCCGTCAGGAGGCGTGAACAATCAGCCCCAGCATTTT. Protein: CASSPQPSGGVNNQPQHF.